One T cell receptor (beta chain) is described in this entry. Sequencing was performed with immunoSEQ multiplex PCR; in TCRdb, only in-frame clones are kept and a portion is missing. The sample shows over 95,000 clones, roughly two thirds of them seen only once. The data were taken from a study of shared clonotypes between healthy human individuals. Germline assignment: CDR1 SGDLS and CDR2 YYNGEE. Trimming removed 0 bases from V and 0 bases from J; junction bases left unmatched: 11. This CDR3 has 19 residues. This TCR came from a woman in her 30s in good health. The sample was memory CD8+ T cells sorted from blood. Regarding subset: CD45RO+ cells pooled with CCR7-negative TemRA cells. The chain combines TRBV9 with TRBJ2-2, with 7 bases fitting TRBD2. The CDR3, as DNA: TGTGCCAGCAGCGTAGAACTAGCGCTACACTCTGCGAACACCGGGGAGCTGTTTTTT. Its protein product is CASSVELALHSANTGELFF.